The present T cell receptor beta chain was sequenced within a study of identical twins. Whole-study results and caveats: Interpretation of the results relied on cross-sectional statistical analysis and not on following the same donors. Beta out-of-frame sequences displayed a weaker excess of sharing between twins. Low generation probability was overrepresented in out-of-frame alpha sequences shared by twins.

From the 5' RACE reads, TCRdb called clonotypes with MiXCR, one entry per CDR3 protein. Of some 460,000 distinct CDR3 sequences listed, 12% to 15% are singletons. CDR1 SNHLY and CDR2 FYNNEI come from the germline V gene. This CDR3 spans 16 amino acids. Trimming cost V 6 bases and J 4 bases; bases outside gene matches: 11. This clonotype occurred a few times. The antigen is undetermined. This sample was shared with a second study, whose subject was yellow fever vaccine responses in identical twins.

This TCR was recovered from a woman aged 18-29 years in good health. Sequenced: CD4+ T cells sorted from blood. The gene calls are TRBV2 and TRBJ2-7; 11 bases agree with TRBD1. The CDR3 protein is CASSGTGGTTAYEQYF. CDR3 nucleotide sequence: TGTGCCAGCAGCGGGACAGGGGGGACTACAGCTTACGAGCAGTACTTC.